The 10 T cell receptor beta chains given below trace back to one sample, sequenced in a study of T cell responses to AZD1222 COVID-19 vaccine. Clones were sequenced by immunoSEQ multiplex PCR, and TCRdb holds only the in-frame ones, with some missing. This table has about 180,000 clones, 85% to 95% appearing once. The sample consisted of peripheral blood, taken 28 days after the second AZD1222 dose. These receptors originate from an adult who received the AZD1222 COVID-19 vaccine.

The V gene is TRBV7-8, the J gene TRBJ1-2; TRBD1 might be the D (5 bases). CDR3 size: 15 residues. Germline lookup yields CDR1 SGHVS and CDR2 FQNEAQ. Deletions cut 5 bases from V and 1 base from J, with 14 bases between. CDR3 in DNA: TGTGCCAGCAGCCCCTCGGGACGGGGTAACTATGGCTACACCTTC. This translates into CASSPSGRGNYGYTF. The full variable domain, with the rest looked up from reference TRBV7-8 and TRBJ1-2, is GAGVSQSPRYKVAKRGQDVALRCDPISGHVSLFWYQQALGQGPEFLTYFQNEAQLDKSGLPSDRFFAERPEGSVSTLKIQRTQQEDSAVYLCASSPSGRGNYGYTFGSGTRLTVV.

This chain links TRBV18 with TRBJ2-7; D not certain. Germline-derived CDR1 and CDR2 are KGHSH and LQKENI. The CDR3 is made up of 13 amino acids. V gave up 3 bases and J gave up 2 bases, with 8 bases separating them. The CDR3 loop is CASSPSTTYEQYF. The CDR3 DNA follows: TGTGCCAGCTCACCGTCGACAACCTACGAGCAGTACTTC.

The chain couples TRBV5-5 to TRBJ2-7; D gene ambiguous. Germline assignment: CDR1 SGHKS and CDR2 YYEKEE (reference sequence). Deletions cut 5 bases from V and 0 bases from J, with 6 bases between. CDR3 size: 12 residues. The CDR3 bases are TGTGCCAGCAGAGGGCTCTCCTACGAGCAGTACTTC. Its translation is CASRGLSYEQYF.

The rearrangement joins TRBV7-9 to TRBJ1-4; D ambiguous. The CDR3 loop spans 15 amino acids. CDR1 and CDR2 (germline): SEHNR, FQNEAQ (reference sequence). V lost 2 bases and J lost 7, with 14 bases in between. CDR3 in amino acids: CASSLIGSLGEKLFF. CDR3 nucleotide sequence: TGTGCCAGCAGCTTAATCGGAAGTCTGGGTGAAAAACTGTTTTTT.

This chain uses TRBV7-9 with TRBJ1-4, with D unresolved. The CDR3 is 14 amino acids. CDR1 and CDR2 (germline): SEHNR, FQNEAQ (reference sequence). V dropped 6 bases and J dropped 7 bases, with 15 bases sitting between them. CDR3 sequence: CASSPGLQTEKLFF. The DNA for the CDR3 is TGTGCCAGCAGTCCCGGTCTACAAACTGAAAAACTGTTTTTT.

V gene TRBV7-2 combines with J gene TRBJ1-2; D is unresolved. The germline V and J ends were trimmed by 5 bases and 5 bases, with 12 bases remaining between them. Germline lookup yields CDR1 SGHTA and CDR2 FQGNSA. The CDR3 has 13 amino acids. The CDR3 loop is CASSPSLGYGYTF. The CDR3 nucleotides are TGTGCCAGCAGCCCCTCCCTGGGGTATGGCTACACCTTC.

The chain has TRBV28 and TRBJ1-1, with 7 positions matching TRBD1. J lost 10 bases, V lost 4 bases, and 9 bases had no gene match. Germline CDR1 and CDR2: MDHEN and SYDVKM. The CDR3 covers 13 residues. CDR3 nucleotide sequence: TGTGCCAGCAGTTGGGGGGACAGAGTTTCAGCTTTCTTT. It is translated as CASSWGDRVSAFF.

For the CDR3, the DNA is TGTGCCAGCAGCCCCGGACAGGGGGCTTTCTACGAGCAGTACTTC. Protein sequence: CASSPGQGAFYEQYF. The chain couples TRBV3-1 (or the pseudogene TRBV3-2) to TRBJ2-7, with TRBD1 matching over 11 bases. With V trimmed by 4 bases and J by 3 bases, 5 bases remained unmatched. The CDR3 is 15 residues long. Germline assignment: CDR1 LGHDT and CDR2 YNNKEL (reference sequence).

V usage is TRBV5-1 and J usage is TRBJ1-4, with 8 bases that match TRBD1. Per the germline V gene, CDR1 is SGHRS and CDR2 is YFSETQ. V lost 1 base, J lost 8 bases, and 7 bases stayed unmatched. This CDR3 comprises 15 residues. In DNA, the CDR3 is TGCGCCAGCAGCTTGTTTGGACAGGGAGAAGAAAAACTGTTTTTT. Amino acid sequence: CASSLFGQGEEKLFF.

The chain employs TRBV11-2 and TRBJ1-4; D is perhaps TRBD1 (5 bases). Trimming cost V 5 bases and J 5 bases, with 15 bases left between them. Germline V gives CDR1 SGHAT, CDR2 FQNNGV. The CDR3 consists of 15 residues. The DNA of the CDR3 is TGTGCCAGCAGCCCCGTGGGGGTCCTGAATGAAAAACTGTTTTTT. It is translated as CASSPVGVLNEKLFF.